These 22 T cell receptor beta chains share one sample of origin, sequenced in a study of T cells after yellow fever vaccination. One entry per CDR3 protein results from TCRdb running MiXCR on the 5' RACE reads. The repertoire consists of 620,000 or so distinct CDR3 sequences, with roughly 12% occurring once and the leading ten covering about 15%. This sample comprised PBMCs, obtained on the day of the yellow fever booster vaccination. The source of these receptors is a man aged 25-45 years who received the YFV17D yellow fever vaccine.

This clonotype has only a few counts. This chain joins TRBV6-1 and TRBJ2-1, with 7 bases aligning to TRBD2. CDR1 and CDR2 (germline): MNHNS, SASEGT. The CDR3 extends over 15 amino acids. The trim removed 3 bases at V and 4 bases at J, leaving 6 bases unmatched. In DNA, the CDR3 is TGTGCCAGCAGTGACAATCCCGGGGGGTACAATGAGCAGTTCTTC. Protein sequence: CASSDNPGGYNEQFF.

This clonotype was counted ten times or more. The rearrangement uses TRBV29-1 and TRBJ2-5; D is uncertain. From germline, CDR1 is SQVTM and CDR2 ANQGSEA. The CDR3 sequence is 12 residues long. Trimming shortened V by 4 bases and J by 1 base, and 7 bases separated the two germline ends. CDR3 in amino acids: CSVGHLQETQYF. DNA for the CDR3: TGCAGCGTTGGACACCTCCAAGAGACCCAGTACTTC.

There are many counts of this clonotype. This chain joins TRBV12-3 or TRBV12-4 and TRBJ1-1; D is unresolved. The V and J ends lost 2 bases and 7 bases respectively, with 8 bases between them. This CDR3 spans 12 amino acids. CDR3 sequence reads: CASSLQGLEAFF. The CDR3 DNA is TGTGCCAGCAGTTTACAAGGTCTTGAAGCTTTCTTT.

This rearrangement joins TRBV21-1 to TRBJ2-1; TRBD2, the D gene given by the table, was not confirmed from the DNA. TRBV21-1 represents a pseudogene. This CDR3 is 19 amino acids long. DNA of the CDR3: TGTGCCAGCAGCAAGTTTTCGGGAGAGCGGGAGGGCATCTACAATGAGCAGTTCTTC. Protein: CASSKFSGEREGIYNEQFF.

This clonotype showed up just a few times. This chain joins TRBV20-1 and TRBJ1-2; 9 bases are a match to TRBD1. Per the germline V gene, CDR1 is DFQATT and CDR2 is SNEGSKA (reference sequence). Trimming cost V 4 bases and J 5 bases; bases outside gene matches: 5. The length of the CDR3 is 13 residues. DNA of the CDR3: TGCAGTGCTAAAACAGGGGGCGTTTATGGCTACACCTTC. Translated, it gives CSAKTGGVYGYTF.

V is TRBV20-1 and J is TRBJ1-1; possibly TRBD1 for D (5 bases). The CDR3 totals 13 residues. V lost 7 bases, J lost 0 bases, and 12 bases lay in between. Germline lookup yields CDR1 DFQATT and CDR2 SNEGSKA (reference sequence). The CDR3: CSGILDMNTEAFF. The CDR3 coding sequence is TGCAGTGGGATTCTGGACATGAACACTGAAGCTTTCTTT.

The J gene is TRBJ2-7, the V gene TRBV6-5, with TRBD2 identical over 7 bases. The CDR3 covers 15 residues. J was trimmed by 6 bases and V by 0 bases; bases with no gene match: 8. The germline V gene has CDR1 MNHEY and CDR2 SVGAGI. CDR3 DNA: TGTGCCAGCAGTTACTCGACTGGCGGGAGAAGCGAGCAGTACTTC. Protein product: CASSYSTGGRSEQYF.

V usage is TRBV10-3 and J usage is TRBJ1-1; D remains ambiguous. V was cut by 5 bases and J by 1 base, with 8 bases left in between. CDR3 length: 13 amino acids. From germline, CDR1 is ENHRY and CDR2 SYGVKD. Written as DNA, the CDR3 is TGTGCCATCAGTCGGACGGAGAACACTGAAGCTTTCTTT. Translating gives CAISRTENTEAFF.

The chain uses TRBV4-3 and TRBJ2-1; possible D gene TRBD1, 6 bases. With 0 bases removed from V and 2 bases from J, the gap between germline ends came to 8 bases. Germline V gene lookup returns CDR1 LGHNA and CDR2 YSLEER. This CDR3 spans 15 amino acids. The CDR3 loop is CASSQEAGAYNEQFF. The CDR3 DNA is TGCGCCAGCAGCCAAGAGGCAGGGGCCTACAATGAGCAGTTCTTC.

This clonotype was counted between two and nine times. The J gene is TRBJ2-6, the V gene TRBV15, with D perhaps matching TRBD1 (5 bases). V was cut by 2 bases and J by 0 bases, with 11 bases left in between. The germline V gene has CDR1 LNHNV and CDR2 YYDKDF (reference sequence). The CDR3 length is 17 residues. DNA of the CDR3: TGTGCCACCAGCAGAACAGGATACCCCTCTGGGGCCAACGTCCTGACTTTC. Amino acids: CATSRTGYPSGANVLTF.

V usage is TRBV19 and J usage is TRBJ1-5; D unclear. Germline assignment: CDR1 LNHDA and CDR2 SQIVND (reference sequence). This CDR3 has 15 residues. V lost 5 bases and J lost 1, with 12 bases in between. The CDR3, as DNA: TGTGCCAGTAGTTCGGGGTACGGAAGCAATCAGCCCCAGCATTTT. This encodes CASSSGYGSNQPQHF.

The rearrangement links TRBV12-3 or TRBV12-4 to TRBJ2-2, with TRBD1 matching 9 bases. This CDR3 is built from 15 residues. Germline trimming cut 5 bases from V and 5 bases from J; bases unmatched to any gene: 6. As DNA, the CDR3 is TGTGCCAGCAGTCCATGGGACAGGGTAACCGGGGAGCTGTTTTTT. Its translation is CASSPWDRVTGELFF.

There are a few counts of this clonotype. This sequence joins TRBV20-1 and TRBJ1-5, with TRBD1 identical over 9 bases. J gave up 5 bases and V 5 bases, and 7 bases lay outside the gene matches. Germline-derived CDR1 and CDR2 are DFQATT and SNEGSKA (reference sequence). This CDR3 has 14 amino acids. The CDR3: CSAPYRGRDQPQHF. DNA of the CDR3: TGCAGTGCTCCGTACAGGGGGCGAGATCAGCCCCAGCATTTT.

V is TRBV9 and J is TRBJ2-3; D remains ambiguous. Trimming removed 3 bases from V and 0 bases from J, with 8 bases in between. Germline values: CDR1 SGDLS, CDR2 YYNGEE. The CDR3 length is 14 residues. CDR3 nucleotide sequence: TGTGCCAGCAGCGGGCGGCGGAGCACAGATACGCAGTATTTT. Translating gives CASSGRRSTDTQYF.

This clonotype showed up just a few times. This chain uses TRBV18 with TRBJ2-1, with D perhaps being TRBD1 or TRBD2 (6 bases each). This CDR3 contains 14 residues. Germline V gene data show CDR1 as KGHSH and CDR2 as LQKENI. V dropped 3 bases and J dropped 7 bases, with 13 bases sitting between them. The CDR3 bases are TGTGCCAGCTCACCGATAAGGGGGGTAAATGAGCAGTTCTTC. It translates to CASSPIRGVNEQFF.

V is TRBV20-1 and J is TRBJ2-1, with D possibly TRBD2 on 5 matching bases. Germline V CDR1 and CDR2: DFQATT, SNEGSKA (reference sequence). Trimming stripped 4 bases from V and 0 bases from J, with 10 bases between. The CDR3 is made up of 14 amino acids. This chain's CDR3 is CSATKRSSYNEQFF. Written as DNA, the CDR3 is TGCAGTGCTACCAAGCGGAGCTCCTACAATGAGCAGTTCTTC.

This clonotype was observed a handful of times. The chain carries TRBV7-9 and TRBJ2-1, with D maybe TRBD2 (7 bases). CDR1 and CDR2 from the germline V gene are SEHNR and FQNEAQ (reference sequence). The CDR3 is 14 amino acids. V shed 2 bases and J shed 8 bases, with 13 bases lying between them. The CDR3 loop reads CASSLTRGADEQFF. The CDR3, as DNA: TGTGCCAGCAGCTTAACCCGGGGGGCCGATGAGCAGTTCTTC.

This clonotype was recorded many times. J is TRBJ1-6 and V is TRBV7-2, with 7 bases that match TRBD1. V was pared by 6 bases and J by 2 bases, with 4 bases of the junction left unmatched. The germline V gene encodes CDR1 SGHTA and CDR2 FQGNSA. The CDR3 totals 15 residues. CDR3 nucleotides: TGTGCCAGCAGTAGGGACAGTACCTATAATTCACCCCTCCACTTT. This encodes CASSRDSTYNSPLHF.

CDR3 in amino acids: CATLGGDQETQYF. In nucleotides, the CDR3 is TGCGCCACACTGGGGGGGGACCAAGAGACCCAGTACTTC. V is TRBV4-3 and J is TRBJ2-5, with 7 bases lining up with TRBD2. V gave up 10 bases and J gave up 0 bases; unmatched junction bases: 5. The CDR3 covers 13 residues. Germline V gene lookup returns CDR1 LGHNA and CDR2 YSLEER.

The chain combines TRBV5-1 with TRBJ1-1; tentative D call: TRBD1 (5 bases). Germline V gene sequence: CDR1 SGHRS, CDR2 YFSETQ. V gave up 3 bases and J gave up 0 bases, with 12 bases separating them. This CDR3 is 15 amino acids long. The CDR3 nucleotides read TGCGCCAGCAGCTCGCAGGGTCCTATGAACACTGAAGCTTTCTTT. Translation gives CASSSQGPMNTEAFF.

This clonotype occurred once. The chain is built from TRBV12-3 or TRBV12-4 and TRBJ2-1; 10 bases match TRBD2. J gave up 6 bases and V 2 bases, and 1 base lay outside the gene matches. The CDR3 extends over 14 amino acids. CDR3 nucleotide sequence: TGTGCCAGCAGTTTAAGGACTAGCGGCAATGAGCAGTTCTTC. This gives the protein CASSLRTSGNEQFF.

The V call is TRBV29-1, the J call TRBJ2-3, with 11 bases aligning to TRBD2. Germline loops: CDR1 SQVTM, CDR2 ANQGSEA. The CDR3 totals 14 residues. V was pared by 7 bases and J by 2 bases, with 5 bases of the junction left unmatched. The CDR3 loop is CSARTSGYTDTQYF. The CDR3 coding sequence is TGCAGCGCTCGGACTAGCGGGTACACAGATACGCAGTATTTT.